This T cell receptor beta chain originates from a study of technical replicates of blood from several donors. The protocol was immunoSEQ multiplex PCR, while the TCRdb copy is restricted to in-frame clones and leaves out a portion. The sample holds over 60,000 clones, 93% seen once. The V gene's germline CDR1 is SGHAT and CDR2 FQNNGV. This CDR3 has 17 residues. V lost 1 base and J lost 6; bases outside the gene matches: 12. The sample comprised T cells isolated from PBMCs. V is TRBV11-2 and J is TRBJ2-3; TRBD2 aligns across 8 bases. This clonotype originated in a human donor in good health. The CDR3 DNA reads as TGTGCCAGCAGCTTAGGAGTAGTCGGCGGGGGGTCCGATACGCAGTATTTT. Amino acids: CASSLGVVGGGSDTQYF.